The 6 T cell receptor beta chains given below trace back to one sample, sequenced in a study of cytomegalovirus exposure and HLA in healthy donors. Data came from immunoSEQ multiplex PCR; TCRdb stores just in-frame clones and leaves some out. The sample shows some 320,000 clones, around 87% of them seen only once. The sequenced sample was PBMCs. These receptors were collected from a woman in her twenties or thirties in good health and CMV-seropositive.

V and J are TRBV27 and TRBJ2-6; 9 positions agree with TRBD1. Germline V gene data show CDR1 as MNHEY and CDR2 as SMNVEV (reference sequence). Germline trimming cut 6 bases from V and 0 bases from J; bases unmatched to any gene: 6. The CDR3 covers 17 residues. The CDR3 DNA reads TGTGCCAGCAGCCCCGGGACAGGGTACTCTGGGGCCAACGTCCTGACTTTC. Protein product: CASSPGTGYSGANVLTF.

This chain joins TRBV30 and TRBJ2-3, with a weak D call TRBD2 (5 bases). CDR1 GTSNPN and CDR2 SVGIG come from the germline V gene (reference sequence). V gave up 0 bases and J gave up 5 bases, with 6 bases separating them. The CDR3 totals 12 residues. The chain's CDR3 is CAWSVGGDTQYF. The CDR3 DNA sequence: TGTGCCTGGAGTGTAGGAGGAGATACGCAGTATTTT. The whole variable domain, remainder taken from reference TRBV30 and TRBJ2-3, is SQTIHQWPATLVQPVGSPLSLECTVEGTSNPNLYWYRQAAGRGLQLLFYSVGIGQISSEVPQNLSASRPQDRQFILSSKKLLLSDSGFYLCAWSVGGDTQYFGPGTRLTVL.

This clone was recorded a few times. The CDR3 nucleotides read TGTGCCAGCAGAAGGACAGGGGGCCACGAGCAGTACTTC. Protein sequence: CASRRTGGHEQYF. This sequence joins TRBV14 and TRBJ2-7, with TRBD1 matching 11 bases. Looked up from germline, CDR1 is SGHDN and CDR2 is FVKESK. The CDR3 contains 13 residues. The V gene end was trimmed by 6 bases and the J gene end by 5 bases; junction bases not matched to a gene: 3.

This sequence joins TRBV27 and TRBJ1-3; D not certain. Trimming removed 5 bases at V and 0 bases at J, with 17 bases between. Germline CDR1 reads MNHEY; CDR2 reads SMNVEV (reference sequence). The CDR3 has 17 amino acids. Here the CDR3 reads CASSPSSTEISGNTIYF. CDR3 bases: TGTGCCAGCAGTCCCTCCTCGACTGAAATCTCTGGAAACACCATATATTTT.

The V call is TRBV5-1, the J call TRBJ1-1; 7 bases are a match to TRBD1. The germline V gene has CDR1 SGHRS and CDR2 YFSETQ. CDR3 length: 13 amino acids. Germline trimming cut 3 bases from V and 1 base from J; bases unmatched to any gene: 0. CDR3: CASSWDRNTEAFF. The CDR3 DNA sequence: TGCGCCAGCAGCTGGGACAGGAACACTGAAGCTTTCTTT.

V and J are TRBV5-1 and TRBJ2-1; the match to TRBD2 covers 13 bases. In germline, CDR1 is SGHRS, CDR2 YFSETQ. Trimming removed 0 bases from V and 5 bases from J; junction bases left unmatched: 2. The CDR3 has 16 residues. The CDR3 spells CASSLGGLAGNNEQFF. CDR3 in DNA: TGCGCCAGCAGCTTGGGGGGACTAGCGGGGAACAATGAGCAGTTCTTC. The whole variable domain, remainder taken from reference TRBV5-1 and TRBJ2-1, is KAGVTQTPRYLIKTRGQQVTLSCSPISGHRSVSWYQQTPGQGLQFLFEYFSETQRNKGNFPGRFSGRQFSNSRSEMNVSTLELGDSALYLCASSLGGLAGNNEQFFGPGTRLTVL.